These 8 T cell receptor beta chains were sequenced from one sample in a study of shared clonotypes between healthy human individuals. Only in-frame clones appear in the TCRdb table, and some are missing; sequencing was by immunoSEQ multiplex PCR. Among 1.4 million or so clones listed, 98% to 99% were seen once. The sequenced sample was naive CD4+ T cells sorted from blood. Subset of the sample: CD45RA+ positively selected. The receptor set was obtained from a man aged 25 to 40 in good health.

This chain connects TRBV5-4 to TRBJ2-1; D is ambiguous. Germline lookup yields CDR1 SGHNT and CDR2 YYREEE (reference sequence). The CDR3 has 13 residues. V was shortened by 0 bases and J by 6 bases, with 7 bases between the two germline ends. CDR3 nucleotides: TGTGCCAGCAGCTTGGTCCAAAGCAATGAGCAGTTCTTC. As protein: CASSLVQSNEQFF. The whole variable domain, remainder taken from reference TRBV5-4 and TRBJ2-1, is ETGVTQSPTHLIKTRGQQVTLRCSSQSGHNTVSWYQQALGQGPQFIFQYYREEENGRGNFPPRFSGLQFPNYSSELNVNALELDDSALYLCASSLVQSNEQFFGPGTRLTVL.

The V and J genes are TRBV5-1 and TRBJ2-1; TRBD2 might be the D (5 bases). Looked up from germline, CDR1 is SGHRS and CDR2 is YFSETQ. The CDR3 runs 14 residues. Trimming cost V 6 bases and J 0 bases, with 10 bases left between them. CDR3 in amino acids: CASTAASSYNEQFF. The CDR3 DNA reads TGCGCCAGCACAGCGGCTAGCTCCTACAATGAGCAGTTCTTC. Complete variable domain (other parts from reference TRBV5-1 and TRBJ2-1): KAGVTQTPRYLIKTRGQQVTLSCSPISGHRSVSWYQQTPGQGLQFLFEYFSETQRNKGNFPGRFSGRQFSNSRSEMNVSTLELGDSALYLCASTAASSYNEQFFGPGTRLTVL.

This clone has just one count. DNA for the CDR3: TGCGCCAGCTTTGGGCAGTATTTT. Translated: CASFGQYF. The chain is built from TRBV4-3 and TRBJ2-3, with D hard to call. V was cut by 8 bases and J by 11 bases, with 5 bases left in between. This CDR3 is built from 8 residues. Germline CDR1 reads LGHNA; CDR2 reads YSLEER.

This sequence joins TRBV6-5 and TRBJ1-4, with D possibly matching TRBD1 (6 bases). CDR1 and CDR2 (germline): MNHEY, SVGAGI. V gave up 8 bases and J gave up 7 bases, with 14 bases separating them. The CDR3 spans 13 residues. The CDR3 sequence is CASSRGQIEKLFF. CDR3 bases: TGTGCCAGCTCGCGCGGACAGATTGAAAAACTGTTTTTT.

The chain links TRBV2 to TRBJ1-1; 7 bases agree with TRBD1. Germline V gene lookup returns CDR1 SNHLY and CDR2 FYNNEI. The CDR3 length is 14 residues. Trimming cost V 6 bases and J 5 bases; bases outside gene matches: 9. DNA of the CDR3: TGTGCCAGCAGGCAAACAGGGGATTGGACTGAAGCTTTCTTT. Translated, it gives CASRQTGDWTEAFF.

The rearrangement joins TRBV7-2 to TRBJ1-5, with D unresolved. Germline V gives CDR1 SGHTA, CDR2 FQGNSA. The length of the CDR3 is 12 residues. V lost 3 bases, J lost 6 bases, and 6 bases lay in between. CDR3 in amino acids: CASSFRSQPQHF. The DNA for the CDR3 is TGTGCCAGCAGCTTCAGGTCTCAGCCCCAGCATTTT.

V is TRBV7-3 and J is TRBJ2-2; D unclear. Germline assignment: CDR1 SGHTA and CDR2 FQGTGA. V lost 5 bases, J lost 5 bases, and 18 bases lay in between. CDR3 length: 16 amino acids. DNA for the CDR3: TGTGCCAGCAGCCCCTATGGTGCGGTAAATACCGGGGAGCTGTTTTTT. Amino acid sequence: CASSPYGAVNTGELFF. The complete variable domain, with remaining parts taken from reference TRBV7-3 and TRBJ2-2, reads GAGVSQTPSNKVTEKGKYVELRCDPISGHTALYWYRQSLGQGPEFLIYFQGTGAADDSGLPNDRFFAVRPEGSVSTLKIQRTERGDSAVYLCASSPYGAVNTGELFFGEGSRLTVL.

The chain links TRBV7-9 to TRBJ1-3; TRBD1 matches at 8 bases. This CDR3 is 15 amino acids long. Germline CDR1 is SEHNR and CDR2 is FQNEAQ (reference sequence). The J segment lost 5 bases and the V segment lost 3 bases, leaving 6 bases of the junction unmatched. CDR3 in amino acids: CASSFIRGQRNTIYF. The CDR3, as DNA: TGTGCCAGCAGCTTCATCAGGGGGCAGAGAAACACCATATATTTT.